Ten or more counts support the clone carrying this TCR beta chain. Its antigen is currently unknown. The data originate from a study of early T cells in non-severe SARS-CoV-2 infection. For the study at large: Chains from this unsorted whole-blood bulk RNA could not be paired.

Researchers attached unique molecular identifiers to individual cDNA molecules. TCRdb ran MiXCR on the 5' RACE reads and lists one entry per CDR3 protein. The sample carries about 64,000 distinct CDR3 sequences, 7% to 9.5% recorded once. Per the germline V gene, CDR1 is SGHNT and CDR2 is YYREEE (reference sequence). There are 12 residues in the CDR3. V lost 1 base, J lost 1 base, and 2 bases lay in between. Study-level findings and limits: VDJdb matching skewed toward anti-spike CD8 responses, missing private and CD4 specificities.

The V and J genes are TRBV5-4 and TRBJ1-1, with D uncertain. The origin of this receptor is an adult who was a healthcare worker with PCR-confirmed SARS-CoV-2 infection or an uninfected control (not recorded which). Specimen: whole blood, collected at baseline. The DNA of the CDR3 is TGTGCCAGCAGCTTGAGGAACACTGAAGCTTTCTTT. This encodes CASSLRNTEAFF.